The 32 T cell receptor beta chains given below trace back to one sample, sequenced in a study of T cell responses to AZD1222 COVID-19 vaccine. Method: immunoSEQ multiplex PCR; TCRdb's copy keeps in-frame clones and lacks some. The data hold about 69,000 clones, with approximately 87% observed a single time. Sequences were derived from peripheral blood, sampled 28 days after the second AZD1222 dose. The receptors were sampled from an adult who received the AZD1222 COVID-19 vaccine.

This clone has just a few counts. The chain employs TRBV27 and TRBJ1-2; 9 bases match TRBD1. The CDR3 runs 14 residues. In germline, CDR1 is MNHEY, CDR2 SMNVEV (reference sequence). The ends lost 3 bases at V and 11 bases at J; junction bases unmatched: 10. In DNA form, the CDR3 reads TGTGCCAGCAGTTTTGTGGACAGGGGCGTGGGTTACACCTTC. It yields the protein CASSFVDRGVGYTF.

This chain links TRBV5-5 with TRBJ2-3, with TRBD2 as a possible D gene (11 bases). Germline CDR1 and CDR2: SGHKS and YYEKEE (reference sequence). The germline V and J ends were trimmed by 4 bases and 0 bases, with 27 bases remaining between them. CDR3 length: 20 amino acids. This chain's CDR3 is CASSRRPGQGTSGSTDTQYF. The CDR3 DNA reads as TGTGCCAGCAGCCGGCGGCCGGGACAGGGGACTAGCGGTAGCACAGATACGCAGTATTTT. The full variable domain, with the rest looked up from reference TRBV5-5 and TRBJ2-3, is DAGVTQSPTHLIKTRGQQVTLRCSPISGHKSVSWYQQVLGQGPQFIFQYYEKEERGRGNFPDRFSARQFPNYSSELNVNALLLGDSALYLCASSRRPGQGTSGSTDTQYFGPGTRLTVL.

This clone was detected a few times. The genes are TRBV6-5 and TRBJ2-5; TRBD1 is a possible D gene (6 bases). Trimming stripped 9 bases from V and 2 bases from J, with 16 bases between. The CDR3 contains 14 residues. Looked up from germline, CDR1 is MNHEY and CDR2 is SVGAGI. DNA of the CDR3: TGTGCCAGTGCGGTATCGGACAGTCAAGAGACCCAGTACTTC. Its protein is CASAVSDSQETQYF.

This clone was picked up one time. This rearrangement joins TRBV10-2 to TRBJ1-1, with 7 bases fitting TRBD1. The CDR3 length is 16 residues. V shed 2 bases and J 0 bases; nucleotides not matched to a gene: 6. CDR1 and CDR2 from the germline V gene are WSHSY and SAAADI. The CDR3 coding sequence is TGCGCCAGCAGTGAGGTCCCAGGGGGGGTGAACACTGAAGCTTTCTTT. Protein sequence: CASSEVPGGVNTEAFF.

The CDR3 DNA reads as TGTGCCAGTAGATCGTGGGAGGTCACTGGAAACACCATATATTTT. Translated, it gives CASRSWEVTGNTIYF. The chain is built from TRBV11-2 and TRBJ1-3; D unclear. Trimming left V 9 bases short and J 2 bases short, with 17 bases between. Germline loops: CDR1 SGHAT, CDR2 FQNNGV. The CDR3 runs to 15 residues.

This chain joins TRBV19 and TRBJ2-2; D call uncertain. The germline gives CDR1 LNHDA, CDR2 SQIVND (reference sequence). CDR3 size: 17 residues. Trimming cost V 1 base and J 3 bases, with 15 bases left between them. CDR3 in DNA: TGTGCCAGTAGTATAGGCAGGCGCCTTGGAGACACCGGGGAGCTGTTTTTT. Translating it yields CASSIGRRLGDTGELFF.

On this clone itself: Relative to the germline gene, one junction end is altered; a read error may explain this. The genes are TRBV7-7 and TRBJ2-1, with no clear D. The CDR3 has 13 amino acids. Germline V gene lookup returns CDR1 SSHAT and CDR2 FNYEAQ (reference sequence). The CDR3 DNA is TGTGCTAGCAGCCTCGGAGTCGACAATGAGCAGTTCTTC. It translates to CASSLGVDNEQFF.

This clone was seen only once. The J gene is TRBJ1-5, the V gene TRBV10-2; D gene unclear. CDR3 length: 12 residues. The V and J ends lost 4 bases and 7 bases respectively, with 8 bases between them. CDR1 and CDR2 from the germline V gene are WSHSY and SAAADI. CDR3 in amino acids: CASSGPRQPQHF. CDR3 DNA: TGCGCCAGCAGTGGCCCCAGACAGCCCCAGCATTTT.

The rearrangement links TRBV12-5 to TRBJ1-5; the match to TRBD1 covers 7 bases. CDR1 and CDR2 (germline): LGHNT, FRNRAP. V was pared by 5 bases and J by 0 bases, with 13 bases of the junction left unmatched. This CDR3 is built from 18 residues. CDR3 DNA: TGTGCTAGTGGTCTAGCGACAGGGCCCTATTATAGCAATCAGCCCCAGCATTTT. Amino acids: CASGLATGPYYSNQPQHF.

The genes are TRBV5-1 and TRBJ1-1, with TRBD1 identical over 9 bases. The junction had 3 bases not matched to a gene; V was cut back by 0 bases and J by 3 bases. This CDR3 comprises 15 residues. Germline assignment: CDR1 SGHRS and CDR2 YFSETQ. This chain's CDR3 is CASSLVGQGYTEAFF. CDR3 bases: TGCGCCAGCAGCTTGGTCGGACAGGGGTACACTGAAGCTTTCTTT.

The chain links TRBV27 to TRBJ2-7, with D perhaps being TRBD1 or TRBD2 (5 bases each). The germline V gene has CDR1 MNHEY and CDR2 SMNVEV (reference sequence). There are 14 residues in the CDR3. Trimming pared 2 bases from V and 0 bases from J, leaving 8 bases between. CDR3 bases: TGTGCCAGCAGTTTAAGTGGGGGCTCCTACGAGCAGTACTTC. Residues: CASSLSGGSYEQYF.

The V and J genes are TRBV15 and TRBJ2-4, with 9 nucleotides matching TRBD1. V shed 6 bases, J shed 8 bases, and the junction held 14 bases outside the gene matches. Germline V lookup: CDR1 LNHNV, CDR2 YYDKDF (reference sequence). This CDR3 spans 16 amino acids. The CDR3 here is CATSWGQGSISDIQYF. Here the CDR3 DNA reads TGTGCCACCAGTTGGGGACAGGGAAGTATATCGGACATTCAGTACTTC. The whole variable domain, filled in from reference TRBV15 and TRBJ2-4, reads DAMVIQNPRYQVTQFGKPVTLSCSQTLNHNVMYWYQQKSSQAPKLLFHYYDKDFNNEADTPDNFQSRRPNTSFCFLDIRSPGLGDTAMYLCATSWGQGSISDIQYFGAGTRLSVL.

The chain joins TRBV3-1 (or the pseudogene TRBV3-2) to TRBJ2-5, with 8 positions matching TRBD2. Germline lookup yields CDR1 LGHDT and CDR2 YNNKEL (reference sequence). Germline trimming cut 4 bases from V and 5 bases from J; bases unmatched to any gene: 6. CDR3 length: 14 residues. CDR3 nucleotides: TGTGCCAGCAGCCCCTACGGGAGGGGGGAGACCCAGTACTTC. Its translation: CASSPYGRGETQYF.

V gene TRBV11-2 combines with J gene TRBJ1-1, with D unresolved. The CDR3 is 12 residues long. Looked up from germline, CDR1 is SGHAT and CDR2 is FQNNGV. Trimming pared 2 bases from V and 8 bases from J, leaving 9 bases between. The CDR3 here is CASSLPFLEAFF. The CDR3 nucleotides are TGTGCCAGCAGCTTACCTTTTTTAGAAGCTTTCTTT.

V is TRBV27 and J is TRBJ1-2; TRBD1 matches 8 bases. CDR3 length: 16 amino acids. J was trimmed by 4 bases and V by 6 bases; bases with no gene match: 13. The germline CDR1 and CDR2 sequences are MNHEY and SMNVEV (reference sequence). DNA of the CDR3: TGTGCCAGCAGCACCATATCCGGACAGGGCGTCTATGGCTACACCTTC. This translates into CASSTISGQGVYGYTF.

The gene calls are TRBV12-3 or TRBV12-4 and TRBJ1-2; maybe TRBD1 (6 bases). This CDR3 comprises 13 residues. V was shortened by 4 bases and J by 6 bases, with 12 bases between the two germline ends. The CDR3 DNA sequence: TGTGCCAGCAGTTACAGGGTGGGGGATGGCTACACCTTC. It specifies CASSYRVGDGYTF.

CDR3 residues: CASSYPRESAEAFF. CDR3 coding DNA: TGTGCCAGCAGTTACCCCAGGGAATCGGCTGAAGCTTTCTTT. This rearrangement joins TRBV6-6 to TRBJ1-1, with D maybe TRBD1 (5 bases). In germline, CDR1 is MNHNY, CDR2 SVGAGI (reference sequence). V lost 2 bases and J 6 bases, leaving 13 bases between the germline ends. This CDR3 contains 14 residues.

V is TRBV3-1 (or the pseudogene TRBV3-2) and J is TRBJ1-5, with D tentatively TRBD1 (6 bases). The CDR3 is 16 residues long. Trimming took off 0 bases at V and 4 bases at J, with 13 bases between the two ends. Germline V CDR1 and CDR2: LGHDT, YNNKEL (reference sequence). CDR3 protein: CASSQEQGRGNQPQHF. In DNA form, the CDR3 reads TGTGCCAGCAGCCAAGAACAGGGAAGAGGAAATCAGCCCCAGCATTTT.

CDR3: CASSLGWGNEQYF. In nucleotides, the CDR3 is TGTGCCAGCAGCTTAGGATGGGGGAACGAGCAGTACTTC. The chain carries TRBV7-2 and TRBJ2-7; tentatively, D is TRBD1 or TRBD2 (5 bases each). The germline V and J ends were trimmed by 1 base and 5 bases, with 9 bases remaining between them. CDR3 length: 13 residues. Germline V gene sequence: CDR1 SGHTA, CDR2 FQGNSA.

J is TRBJ1-1 and V is TRBV11-3, with 8 positions matching TRBD1. The CDR3 sequence is 20 residues long. The trim removed 0 bases at V and 3 bases at J, leaving 18 bases unmatched. Germline CDR1 is SGHNT and CDR2 is YENEEA. The CDR3 spells CASSLDRRFQGAGPDTEAFF. The CDR3 nucleotides read TGTGCCAGCAGCTTAGACAGACGATTTCAGGGGGCAGGTCCGGACACTGAAGCTTTCTTT.

This clone has just a few counts. The CDR3 spells CASSLDRNSNQPQHF. CDR3 coding DNA: TGCGCCAGCAGCTTGGACAGGAATAGCAATCAGCCCCAGCATTTT. The V and J genes are TRBV5-1 and TRBJ1-5, with a possible D match to TRBD1 (5 bases). This CDR3 is 15 amino acids long. The V gene lost 0 bases and the J gene lost 0 bases, with 7 bases spanning the gap. Germline V lookup: CDR1 SGHRS, CDR2 YFSETQ.

This clone was recorded a few times. The rearrangement links TRBV24-1 to TRBJ2-2, with D hard to call. CDR3 length: 14 residues. Trimming took off 5 bases at V and 0 bases at J, with 6 bases between the two ends. Germline values: CDR1 KGHDR, CDR2 SFDVKD. CDR3 protein: CATSGYPNTGELFF. The CDR3 DNA reads as TGTGCCACCAGTGGTTATCCGAACACCGGGGAGCTGTTTTTT.

The genes are TRBV9 and TRBJ1-1; D perhaps matches TRBD1 (6 bases). CDR3 size: 16 residues. The V gene lost 0 bases and the J gene lost 1 base, with 13 bases spanning the gap. Germline V gives CDR1 SGDLS, CDR2 YYNGEE. The DNA for the CDR3 is TGTGCCAGCAGCGTAGCGGCCGGGGGGGCGAACACTGAAGCTTTCTTT. Translating it yields CASSVAAGGANTEAFF.

V is TRBV5-1 and J is TRBJ2-7, with D unresolved. Germline CDR1 is SGHRS and CDR2 is YFSETQ. Trimming left V 0 bases short and J 2 bases short, with 12 bases between. This CDR3 comprises 15 residues. The CDR3, as DNA: TGCGCCAGCAGCTTGGTGTCAGCAGGAGCCTACGAGCAGTACTTC. Its protein is CASSLVSAGAYEQYF.

The rearrangement joins TRBV25-1 to TRBJ2-7; D gene unclear. CDR1 and CDR2 (germline): MGHDK, SYGVNS. V lost 3 bases and J lost 0, with 12 bases in between. CDR3 size: 15 residues. The chain's CDR3 is CASSDGWGSSYEQYF. The CDR3 coding sequence is TGTGCCAGCAGTGATGGGTGGGGAAGCTCCTACGAGCAGTACTTC.

The genes are TRBV18 and TRBJ2-5; no clear D gene. Germline CDR1 is KGHSH and CDR2 is LQKENI. The V end lost 0 bases, the J end lost 1 base, and 3 bases lay between the germline ends. The CDR3 has 13 amino acids. The chain's CDR3 is CASSPPPQETQYF. The CDR3 coding sequence is TGTGCCAGCTCACCACCTCCCCAAGAGACCCAGTACTTC.

This chain joins TRBV11-2 and TRBJ2-7, with TRBD1 identical over 10 bases. This CDR3 has 14 residues. Trimming at V came to 5 bases and at J to 3 bases, leaving 4 bases not matched to a gene. CDR1 SGHAT and CDR2 FQNNGV come from the germline V gene. The DNA for the CDR3 is TGTGCCAGCAGCCCCCGGGACAGGGGCTACGAGCAGTACTTC. Translated: CASSPRDRGYEQYF.

Only one count was recorded for this clone. The chain is built from TRBV27 and TRBJ1-1; 7 bases fit TRBD1. The V and J ends lost 5 bases and 0 bases, in that order; junction bases with no gene match: 6. This CDR3 region has 15 residues. CDR1 is MNHEY, CDR2 SMNVEV, per germline (reference sequence). DNA for the CDR3: TGTGCCAGCAGTAACATACAGGGGATGAACACTGAAGCTTTCTTT. Translating gives CASSNIQGMNTEAFF.

The gene calls are TRBV4-2 and TRBJ2-1, with TRBD2 identical over 7 bases. This CDR3 has 15 amino acids. With V trimmed by 0 bases and J by 8 bases, 7 bases remained unmatched. Germline V gene data show CDR1 as LGHNA and CDR2 as YNFKEQ. CDR3 nucleotide sequence: TGTGCCAGCAGCCAAGAAGAGGGAGGGGCCGATGAGCAGTTCTTC. Amino acids: CASSQEEGGADEQFF.

The V gene is TRBV2, the J gene TRBJ1-5; D gene uncertain. The V end lost 2 bases, the J end lost 6 bases, and 14 bases lay between the germline ends. Germline V CDR1 and CDR2: SNHLY, FYNNEI. CDR3 length: 15 residues. For the CDR3, the DNA is TGTGCCAGCAGTGAAACGGGTCGGGTCGGTCAGCCCCAGCATTTT. Its translation is CASSETGRVGQPQHF.

This rearrangement joins TRBV7-2 to TRBJ1-2; no clear D. Germline values: CDR1 SGHTA, CDR2 FQGNSA. This CDR3 has 12 amino acids. Trimming shortened V by 4 bases and J by 5 bases, and 8 bases separated the two germline ends. CDR3 DNA: TGTGCCAGCAGCTCCCGCGGTTATGGCTACACCTTC. It specifies CASSSRGYGYTF.

The chain has TRBV4-2 and TRBJ2-7; TRBD1 matches 10 bases. Germline values: CDR1 LGHNA, CDR2 YNFKEQ. V lost 5 bases to trimming and J lost 6 bases; unmatched junction nucleotides: 7. This CDR3 has 14 amino acids. CDR3 protein: CASSSGTGVGEQYF. The DNA for the CDR3 is TGTGCCAGCAGCTCCGGGACAGGGGTGGGCGAGCAGTACTTC.